Shown below are 15 T cell receptor beta chains from a single sample sequenced in a study of cytomegalovirus exposure and HLA in healthy donors (dated by TCRdb to about 2017). The method was the immunoSEQ multiplex PCR assay. TCRdb mirrors the immuneACCESS table, restricted to in-frame sequences. Some clones are absent from its copies; in checked studies, under half trace to an unresolved V gene, and the reason for the others is unknown. Recorded for this sample are some 250,000 clones; 90% of them occurred a single time. Of the sample, 0.35% to 0.45% falls within the top ten clones. Material for sequencing was PBMCs. The source of these receptors is a woman between 18 and 29 years old in good health and CMV-seronegative.

The V gene is TRBV11-2, the J gene TRBJ1-4; TRBD1 might be the D (5 bases). Germline V gene sequence: CDR1 SGHAT, CDR2 FQNNGV. The CDR3 is 14 amino acids. The V and J ends lost 0 bases and 8 bases respectively, with 10 bases between them. The CDR3 spells CASSLDGGWEKLFF. In DNA, the CDR3 is TGTGCCAGCAGCTTAGATGGGGGGTGGGAAAAACTGTTTTTT. The full variable domain, its missing parts supplied by reference TRBV11-2 and TRBJ1-4, is EAGVAQSPRYKIIEKRQSVAFWCNPISGHATLYWYQQILGQGPKLLIQFQNNGVVDDSQLPKDRFSAERLKGVDSTLKIQPAKLEDSAVYLCASSLDGGWEKLFFGSGTQLSVL.

For the CDR3, the DNA is TGTGCCAGCGGCTTCGGGGATACGCAGTATTTT. Its translation: CASGFGDTQYF. The V and J genes are TRBV28 and TRBJ2-3; the D is unclear. This CDR3 has 11 residues. Germline assignment: CDR1 MDHEN and CDR2 SYDVKM. V lost 8 bases, J lost 6 bases, and 9 bases lay in between.

CDR3 sequence: CASSPLAGGINEQFF. Here the CDR3 DNA reads TGTGCCAGCAGCCCACTAGCGGGGGGTATCAATGAGCAGTTCTTC. This chain connects TRBV6-5 to TRBJ2-1; 12 bases fit TRBD2. This CDR3 is 15 amino acids long. Losses at the gene ends were 6 bases for V and 6 bases for J; bases not matched to a gene: 6. Germline V gene data show CDR1 as MNHEY and CDR2 as SVGAGI.

The chain carries TRBV7-2 and TRBJ1-1, with a weak D call TRBD1 (6 bases). This CDR3 comprises 16 residues. V dropped 3 bases and J dropped 1 base, with 15 bases sitting between them. CDR1 and CDR2 from the germline V gene are SGHTA and FQGNSA. The CDR3 reads CASSLTGRARNTEAFF. CDR3 nucleotide sequence: TGTGCCAGCAGCTTGACAGGTAGGGCTCGGAACACTGAAGCTTTCTTT. The variable domain in full, with the rest retrieved from reference TRBV7-2 and TRBJ1-1, is GAGVSQSPSNKVTEKGKDVELRCDPISGHTALYWYRQSLGQGLEFLIYFQGNSAPDKSGLPSDRFSAERTGGSVSTLTIQRTQQEDSAVYLCASSLTGRARNTEAFFGQGTRLTVV.

This chain joins TRBV6-4 and TRBJ1-1; 8 positions match TRBD1. The length of the CDR3 is 14 residues. Germline-derived CDR1 and CDR2 are MRHNA and SNTAGT. J lost 5 bases, V lost 6 bases, and 8 bases had no gene match. CDR3 sequence reads: CASRQDRVGTEAFF. The CDR3 region has the DNA TGTGCCAGCAGGCAGGACAGGGTGGGGACTGAAGCTTTCTTT.

The chain uses TRBV19 and TRBJ1-6; D unclear. Per germline, CDR1 LNHDA and CDR2 SQIVND (reference sequence). Deletions cut 3 bases from V and 10 bases from J, with 16 bases between. The CDR3 extends over 15 amino acids. The CDR3 spells CASSIISPTGSPLHF. DNA for the CDR3: TGTGCCAGTAGTATTATTTCGCCTACGGGGTCACCCCTCCACTTT.

The rearrangement joins TRBV7-2 to TRBJ1-1; 7 nucleotides line up with TRBD1. From germline, CDR1 is SGHTA and CDR2 FQGNSA. CDR3 length equals 15 residues. V lost 7 bases and J lost 5; bases outside the gene matches: 13. In DNA form, the CDR3 reads TGTGCCAGCAACAACTTGGTAGGGGGCGTTACTGAAGCTTTCTTT. It codes for CASNNLVGGVTEAFF.

The V call is TRBV9, the J call TRBJ2-6; tentatively, D is TRBD2 (5 bases). V lost 2 bases to trimming and J lost 0 bases, with 6 bases between them. The CDR3 is 15 residues long. Germline V gene lookup returns CDR1 SGDLS and CDR2 YYNGEE. The chain's CDR3 is CASSVEGSGANVLTF. DNA for the CDR3: TGTGCCAGCAGCGTTGAGGGCTCTGGGGCCAACGTCCTGACTTTC.

The chain recombines TRBV2 with TRBJ1-5; no clear D gene. The CDR3 contains 17 residues. V was pared by 8 bases and J by 5 bases, with 25 bases between. Looked up from germline, CDR1 is SNHLY and CDR2 is FYNNEI. CDR3 nucleotide sequence: TGTGCCAGCGCTCGCGCTCTGCGCAGGTCGATGGATCAGCCCCAGCATTTT. Protein product: CASARALRRSMDQPQHF.

The chain uses TRBV27 and TRBJ1-2; D gene uncertain. Germline loops: CDR1 MNHEY, CDR2 SMNVEV (reference sequence). Trimming took 5 bases from V and 0 from J, leaving 7 bases between them. This CDR3 is built from 13 residues. The CDR3 loop reads CASSTTANYGYTF. CDR3 coding DNA: TGTGCCAGCAGTACCACAGCTAACTATGGCTACACCTTC.

This sequence joins TRBV2 and TRBJ2-4, with 14 nucleotides matching TRBD2. Trimming at V came to 7 bases and at J to 11 bases, leaving 16 bases not matched to a gene. The CDR3 loop spans 17 amino acids. The V gene's germline CDR1 is SNHLY and CDR2 FYNNEI. The CDR3 spells CASIGTSGGDPFSFQYF. The CDR3 nucleotides are TGTGCCAGCATCGGGACTAGCGGGGGTGATCCGTTTTCGTTTCAGTACTTC.

J is TRBJ1-4 and V is TRBV19; D uncertain. The V gene lost 5 bases and the J gene lost 7 bases, with 23 bases spanning the gap. The CDR3 is 17 amino acids. Germline V gene lookup returns CDR1 LNHDA and CDR2 SQIVND (reference sequence). The CDR3 here is CASSFRIALGSGEKLFF. The CDR3 region has the DNA TGTGCCAGTAGTTTCCGGATCGCCCTAGGTTCGGGTGAAAAACTGTTTTTT.

This chain connects TRBV11-3 to TRBJ1-1; maybe TRBD1 (5 bases). The CDR3 spans 14 residues. Germline V gives CDR1 SGHNT, CDR2 YENEEA. V was shortened by 3 bases and J by 0 bases, with 8 bases between the two germline ends. In nucleotides, the CDR3 is TGTGCCAGCAGCTTGGACAACATGAACACTGAAGCTTTCTTT. Amino acid sequence: CASSLDNMNTEAFF. The full variable domain, completed using reference TRBV11-3 and TRBJ1-1, is EAGVVQSPRYKIIEKKQPVAFWCNPISGHNTLYWYLQNLGQGPELLIRYENEEAVDDSQLPKDRFSAERLKGVDSTLKIQPAELGDSAVYLCASSLDNMNTEAFFGQGTRLTVV.

The chain employs TRBV15 and TRBJ1-2; D possibly corresponds to TRBD1 (5 bases). The germline V gene has CDR1 LNHNV and CDR2 YYDKDF (reference sequence). CDR3 size: 16 residues. Trimming stripped 0 bases from V and 5 bases from J, with 16 bases between. DNA for the CDR3: TGTGCCACCAGCAGAGATGGGGCAGGGAGGCGGTATGGCTACACCTTC. Protein: CATSRDGAGRRYGYTF.

This sequence joins TRBV28 and TRBJ1-2, with 11 nucleotides matching TRBD1. The germline V gene has CDR1 MDHEN and CDR2 SYDVKM. The CDR3 covers 14 residues. Trimming removed 2 bases from V and 13 bases from J; junction bases left unmatched: 9. The CDR3 coding sequence is TGTGCCAGCAGTTTAGAAGGGACAGGGGGTGGAAGCACCTTC. Its protein product is CASSLEGTGGGSTF.